The T cell receptor beta chain under discussion was sequenced for a study of CD8 T cells in Susac syndrome. As regards this clonotype: As yet, its antigen is unknown.

Random hexamers primed reverse transcription of 0.5 to 1 ug RNA. The CDR3 of TCR beta was amplified by immunoSEQ multiplex PCR across 54 Vbeta and 13 Jbeta. In TCRdb, the immunoSEQ multiplex PCR reads were re-called with MiXCR into one record per CDR3 protein. The repertoire includes approximately 190,000 distinct CDR3 sequences, approximately 95% of them detected once, and approximately 0.1% sits in the top ten. The T cells that were sequenced for TCR beta were CD8+ and CD4+ cells from blood. Between the trimmed V and J ends, which lost 1 base and 1 base, there was a span of 4 bases. Germline V CDR1 and CDR2: SGHDN, FVKESK. The CDR3 covers 14 residues. Findings and limits, study-wide: Susac syndrome CD4+ T cell repertoires showed no clonal expansion.

The chain has TRBV14 and TRBJ2-2; D is unresolved. The TCR was taken from a human donor with Susac syndrome. Sample: CD4+ T cells from PBMCs. CDR3 region: CASSQVLNTGELFF. Here the CDR3 DNA reads TGTGCCAGCAGCCAAGTTTTGAACACCGGGGAGCTGTTTTTT.